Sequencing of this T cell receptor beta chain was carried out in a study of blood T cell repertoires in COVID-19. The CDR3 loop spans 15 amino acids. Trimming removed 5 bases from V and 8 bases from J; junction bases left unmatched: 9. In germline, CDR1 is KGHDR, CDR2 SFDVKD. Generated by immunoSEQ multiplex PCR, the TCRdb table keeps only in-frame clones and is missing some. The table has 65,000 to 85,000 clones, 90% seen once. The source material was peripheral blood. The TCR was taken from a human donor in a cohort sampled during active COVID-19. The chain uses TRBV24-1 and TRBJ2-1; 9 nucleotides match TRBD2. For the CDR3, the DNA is TGTGCCACCAGTGTTCTGGCGGGGGGGCGGGATGAGCAGTTCTTC. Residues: CATSVLAGGRDEQFF.